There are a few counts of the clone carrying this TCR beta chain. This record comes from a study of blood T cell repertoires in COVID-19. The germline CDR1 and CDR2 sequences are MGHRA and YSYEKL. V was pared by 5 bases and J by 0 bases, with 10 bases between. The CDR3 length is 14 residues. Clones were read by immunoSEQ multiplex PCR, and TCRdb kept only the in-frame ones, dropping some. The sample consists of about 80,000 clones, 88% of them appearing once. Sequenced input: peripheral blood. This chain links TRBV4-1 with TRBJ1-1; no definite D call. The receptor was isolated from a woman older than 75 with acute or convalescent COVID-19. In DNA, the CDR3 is TGCGCCAGCAGCTCCGCTACCATGAACACTGAAGCTTTCTTT. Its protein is CASSSATMNTEAFF.